The clone carrying this T cell receptor (beta chain) has a single count. The sample originates from a study of shared clonotypes between healthy human individuals. This table comes from immunoSEQ multiplex PCR, and its TCRdb copy is limited to in-frame clones, with some not included. The profile covers around 2.3 million clones, with roughly 95% appearing a single time and 0.13% taken by the ten largest. The CDR3 has 15 residues. Germline V gene sequence: CDR1 SGHAT, CDR2 FQNNGV. V lost 5 bases to trimming and J lost 4 bases, with 15 bases between them. The gene calls are TRBV11-2 and TRBJ2-1; D possibly matches TRBD1 or TRBD2 (5 bases each). The sequence came from a man younger than 35 in good health. The sequencing sample was made of naive CD4+ T cells sorted from blood. Subset meaning: CD45RA+ positively selected. The CDR3 sequence is CASSPGAGQYNEQFF. The CDR3 bases are TGTGCCAGCAGCCCCGGGGCAGGGCAATACAATGAGCAGTTCTTC.